The 32 T cell receptor beta chains below were found in one sample sequenced in a study of OX40 agonist ivuxolimab in advanced cancers. Clones were sequenced by immunoSEQ multiplex PCR, and TCRdb holds only the in-frame ones, with some missing. The sample comprises nearly 80,000 clones, less than 95% of which are singletons, and 0.33% rests with the top ten. Sequencing used CD4+ or CD8+ T cells sorted from blood, obtained in a trial of the OX40 agonist ivuxolimab. The receptors come from an adult with an advanced solid tumor such as melanoma, head and neck, liver or kidney cancer.

The sample holds one count of this clone. This chain uses TRBV30 with TRBJ1-6, with no clear D. The CDR3 is made up of 14 amino acids. CDR1 and CDR2 (germline): GTSNPN, SVGIG (reference sequence). The V gene lost 2 bases and the J gene lost 9 bases, with 14 bases spanning the gap. This CDR3 reads CAWSWPQVGSPLHF. CDR3 in DNA: TGTGCCTGGAGTTGGCCCCAGGTCGGTTCACCCCTCCACTTT.

V is TRBV10-3 and J is TRBJ2-3; 11 nucleotides line up with TRBD2. The CDR3 runs to 14 residues. Germline V gene data show CDR1 as ENHRY and CDR2 as SYGVKD. The junction had 7 bases not matched to a gene; V was cut back by 10 bases and J by 4 bases. The CDR3 nucleotides are TGTGCCACCTATAGCGGGGGGGTATCAGATACGCAGTATTTT. This gives the protein CATYSGGVSDTQYF.

The V and J genes are TRBV5-1 and TRBJ2-3; 11 positions match TRBD2. CDR3 length: 15 residues. J was trimmed by 8 bases and V by 0 bases; bases with no gene match: 5. The germline V gene has CDR1 SGHRS and CDR2 YFSETQ. The CDR3 DNA is TGCGCCAGCAGCTTGGGTAGCGGGGGGGCAAGTACGCAGTATTTT. Encoded protein: CASSLGSGGASTQYF.

V and J are TRBV5-4 and TRBJ1-1, with D perhaps TRBD1 (6 bases). CDR1 is SGHNT, CDR2 YYREEE, per germline (reference sequence). The CDR3 contains 16 residues. Trimming left V 6 bases short and J 5 bases short, with 23 bases between. In DNA, the CDR3 is TGTGCCAGCATCCCTGGGGGCGGACGCTACGGGACTGAAGCTTTCTTT. It codes for CASIPGGGRYGTEAFF.

The V call is TRBV28, the J call TRBJ1-1; D gene uncertain. V was shortened by 5 bases and J by 7 bases, with 11 bases between the two germline ends. Germline values: CDR1 MDHEN, CDR2 SYDVKM. This CDR3 is 12 amino acids long. DNA for the CDR3: TGTGCCAGCAGTGTCGCTCCGGGTGAAGCTTTCTTT. Translated: CASSVAPGEAFF.

This clone has more than one count but fewer than ten. This rearrangement joins TRBV6-5 to TRBJ1-1; no clear D gene. The CDR3 has 14 amino acids. CDR1 MNHEY and CDR2 SVGAGI come from the germline V gene. V gave up 5 bases and J gave up 4 bases, with 14 bases separating them. The CDR3 sequence: CASSIRSAGTEAFF. CDR3 nucleotide sequence: TGTGCCAGCAGTATTAGGTCAGCCGGCACTGAAGCTTTCTTT.

The chain uses TRBV4-1 and TRBJ1-5; D unresolved. The CDR3 extends over 17 amino acids. Germline V CDR1 and CDR2: MGHRA, YSYEKL. V lost 1 base and J 2 bases, leaving 15 bases between the germline ends. CDR3 region: CASSQGIAGPGNQPQHF. The CDR3 DNA is TGCGCCAGCAGCCAAGGAATCGCCGGTCCCGGCAATCAGCCCCAGCATTTT.

The chain links TRBV19 to TRBJ1-6; D is undetermined. The germline V and J ends were trimmed by 1 base and 4 bases, with 5 bases remaining between them. The germline V gene encodes CDR1 LNHDA and CDR2 SQIVND (reference sequence). The CDR3 extends over 14 amino acids. DNA of the CDR3: TGTGCCAGTAGTATAGGGCGGTATAATTCACCCCTCCACTTT. Amino acid sequence: CASSIGRYNSPLHF.

J is TRBJ1-5 and V is TRBV4-1; 8 bases agree with TRBD1. The ends lost 4 bases at V and 6 bases at J; junction bases unmatched: 5. The germline V gene has CDR1 MGHRA and CDR2 YSYEKL. The CDR3 totals 14 residues. CDR3 sequence: CASSLQGGSQPQHF. The CDR3 DNA is TGCGCCAGCAGCCTACAGGGGGGCAGTCAGCCCCAGCATTTT.

CDR3 sequence: CASSLAAEKLFF. The CDR3 DNA sequence: TGTGCCAGCAGCTTGGCTGCTGAAAAACTGTTTTTT. The gene calls are TRBV5-6 and TRBJ1-4; D gene ambiguous. From germline, CDR1 is SGHDT and CDR2 YYEEEE. CDR3 length equals 12 residues. Trimming cost V 0 bases and J 7 bases, with 4 bases left between them.

The V call is TRBV14, the J call TRBJ2-3; 9 nucleotides agree with TRBD2. The trim removed 5 bases at V and 7 bases at J, leaving 4 bases unmatched. Germline values: CDR1 SGHDN, CDR2 FVKESK. CDR3 length: 13 amino acids. The CDR3 loop reads CASSSLAGNTQYF. The CDR3 nucleotides are TGTGCCAGCAGCTCCCTAGCGGGGAATACGCAGTATTTT.

This chain connects TRBV18 to TRBJ1-3, with unresolved D. Germline CDR1 KGHSH, CDR2 LQKENI. With 3 bases removed from V and 3 bases from J, the gap between germline ends came to 6 bases. This CDR3 spans 13 amino acids. CDR3 nucleotides: TGTGCCAGCTCACCCCCGGTTGGAAACACCATATATTTT. Its protein product is CASSPPVGNTIYF. Full variable domain (missing parts from reference TRBV18 and TRBJ1-3): NAGVMQNPRHLVRRRGQEARLRCSPMKGHSHVYWYRQLPEEGLKFMVYLQKENIIDESGMPKERFSAEFPKEGPSILRIQQVVRGDSAAYFCASSPPVGNTIYFGEGSWLTVV.

The chain joins TRBV5-1 to TRBJ2-3; 8 nucleotides align to TRBD1. Germline trimming cut 0 bases from V and 5 bases from J; bases unmatched to any gene: 5. The CDR3 totals 15 residues. CDR1 and CDR2 (germline): SGHRS, YFSETQ. The CDR3 loop is CASSLDRGSKDTQYF. For the CDR3, the DNA is TGCGCCAGCAGCTTGGACAGGGGGTCTAAAGATACGCAGTATTTT.

The chain employs TRBV27 and TRBJ1-1; no firm D call. CDR3 length equals 14 residues. Germline-derived CDR1 and CDR2 are MNHEY and SMNVEV (reference sequence). Trimming shortened V by 1 base and J by 1 base, and 7 bases separated the two germline ends. The CDR3 DNA sequence: TGTGCCAGCAGTTTATATTCGGGGAACACTGAAGCTTTCTTT. Its protein product is CASSLYSGNTEAFF.

The chain joins TRBV9 to TRBJ1-6; TRBD1 is a possible D gene (5 bases). The CDR3 runs to 16 residues. Germline values: CDR1 SGDLS, CDR2 YYNGEE. The V end was cut by 4 bases, the J end by 4 bases, with 15 bases between. CDR3 loop: CASSSDSRSYNSPLHF. The DNA of the CDR3 is TGTGCCAGCAGCTCCGACAGTCGGTCTTATAATTCACCCCTCCACTTT. The full variable domain, its missing parts supplied by reference TRBV9 and TRBJ1-6, is DSGVTQTPKHLITATGQRVTLRCSPRSGDLSVYWYQQSLDQGLQFLIQYYNGEERAKGNILERFSAQQFPDLHSELNLSSLELGDSALYFCASSSDSRSYNSPLHFGNGTRLTVT.

The rearrangement links TRBV19 to TRBJ1-5; a weak D match, TRBD1 (6 bases). With 7 bases removed from V and 2 bases from J, the gap between germline ends came to 30 bases. From germline, CDR1 is LNHDA and CDR2 SQIVND (reference sequence). The CDR3 loop spans 20 amino acids. CDR3 DNA: TGTGCCAGTACCACCGCGGGAAGGGACATCTATTCCGCGGGCAATCAGCCCCAGCATTTT. Translated, it gives CASTTAGRDIYSAGNQPQHF.

This clone occurred a few times. This sequence joins TRBV6-5 and TRBJ1-2; 11 nucleotides line up with TRBD1. Germline values: CDR1 MNHEY, CDR2 SVGAGI. V lost 1 base to trimming and J lost 5 bases; unmatched junction nucleotides: 6. The CDR3 runs 16 residues. In DNA, the CDR3 is TGTGCCAGCAGTTACTTAAGGACAGGGGGCTCGTATGGCTACACCTTC. Translated, it gives CASSYLRTGGSYGYTF.

The chain couples TRBV5-6 to TRBJ1-2; the D is unclear. Germline CDR1 is SGHDT and CDR2 is YYEEEE. The CDR3 spans 13 residues. Trimming left V 4 bases short and J 10 bases short, with 17 bases between. CDR3 sequence: CASSPATPRDYTF. CDR3 coding DNA: TGTGCCAGCAGCCCGGCCACCCCCCGGGACTACACCTTC.

Notes on this clone: A junction boundary mismatches the germline segment, possibly from a read error. The chain recombines TRBV5-3 with TRBJ2-1; D may be TRBD2 (5 bases). TRBV5-3 is given ORF status, its function remaining uncertain. The CDR3 totals 15 residues. The DNA for the CDR3 is TGTGCCAGCAGCTTGGGGAGAGGCGGGTACAATGAGCAGTTCTTC. It translates to CASSLGRGGYNEQFF.

The chain combines TRBV5-6 with TRBJ1-2; weak D call: TRBD1 (5 bases). Trimming cost V 4 bases and J 6 bases, with 10 bases left between them. The germline gives CDR1 SGHDT, CDR2 YYEEEE. There are 12 residues in the CDR3. This CDR3 reads CASSPRGHGYTF. The CDR3 DNA reads as TGTGCCAGCAGCCCGCGGGGACATGGCTACACCTTC.

The chain has TRBV15 and TRBJ1-1; D not certain. This CDR3 is 14 amino acids long. Germline lookup yields CDR1 LNHNV and CDR2 YYDKDF (reference sequence). Trimming took off 0 bases at V and 1 base at J, with 6 bases between the two ends. The DNA of the CDR3 is TGTGCCACCAGCAGAGATCCGGGGAACACTGAAGCTTTCTTT. This gives the protein CATSRDPGNTEAFF.

The chain recombines TRBV9 with TRBJ1-5; D uncertain. The CDR3 runs to 15 residues. CDR1 and CDR2 (germline): SGDLS, YYNGEE. The V and J ends lost 1 base and 4 bases respectively, with 12 bases between them. The CDR3 protein is CASSVSSHLNQPQHF. Here the CDR3 DNA reads TGTGCCAGCAGCGTATCCAGCCATCTGAATCAGCCCCAGCATTTT.

The chain joins TRBV5-1 to TRBJ2-1; possibly TRBD2 for D (5 bases). The length of the CDR3 is 15 residues. V lost 6 bases, J lost 0 bases, and 13 bases lay in between. Per germline, CDR1 SGHRS and CDR2 YFSETQ. DNA of the CDR3: TGCGCCAGCACCCCTCCGGAGGCCTCCTACAATGAGCAGTTCTTC. Its protein is CASTPPEASYNEQFF.

The chain links TRBV7-9 to TRBJ2-3; D unresolved. Trimming removed 3 bases from V and 1 base from J, with 5 bases in between. Germline V CDR1 and CDR2: SEHNR, FQNEAQ (reference sequence). The CDR3 contains 13 residues. The CDR3 reads CASSLSGTDTQYF. DNA of the CDR3: TGTGCCAGCAGCTTGAGTGGCACAGATACGCAGTATTTT.

This chain links TRBV11-3 with TRBJ2-1; D uncertain. This CDR3 has 12 amino acids. Germline V gene data show CDR1 as SGHNT and CDR2 as YENEEA. Trimming took off 1 base at V and 5 bases at J, with 3 bases between the two ends. CDR3 bases: TGTGCCAGCAGCTTAGGGCACAATGAGCAGTTCTTC. Translation gives CASSLGHNEQFF.

The chain recombines TRBV29-1 with TRBJ2-7; possibly TRBD1 or TRBD2 for D (6 bases each). Germline CDR1 SQVTM, CDR2 ANQGSEA. Trimming left V 7 bases short and J 6 bases short, with 10 bases between. The CDR3 has 10 amino acids. The CDR3 loop reads CSGGDTEQYF. The CDR3, as DNA: TGCAGCGGGGGGGACACCGAGCAGTACTTC.

The rearrangement links TRBV25-1 to TRBJ2-5, with D possibly called TRBD1 or TRBD2 (5 bases each). The CDR3 runs to 16 residues. From germline, CDR1 is MGHDK and CDR2 SYGVNS. The V end lost 3 bases, the J end lost 5 bases, and 19 bases lay between the germline ends. In DNA form, the CDR3 reads TGTGCCAGCAGTGAGGGGTGGGACCTAAAGCGGGAGACCCAGTACTTC. Protein sequence: CASSEGWDLKRETQYF.

The J gene is TRBJ1-4, the V gene TRBV7-8, with TRBD1 matching over 7 bases. The CDR3 is 19 amino acids. V lost 1 base and J lost 5; bases outside the gene matches: 16. Looked up from germline, CDR1 is SGHVS and CDR2 is FQNEAQ. The CDR3 here is CASSLDVGRGRGENEKLFF. The DNA for the CDR3 is TGTGCCAGCAGCTTAGATGTAGGGAGGGGGCGCGGGGAGAATGAAAAACTGTTTTTT.

The chain combines TRBV5-1 with TRBJ1-2, with D hard to call. Germline V gene data show CDR1 as SGHRS and CDR2 as YFSETQ. The CDR3 sequence is 16 residues long. V was pared by 0 bases and J by 0 bases, with 12 bases between. This CDR3 reads CASSLATRRANYGYTF. CDR3 DNA sequence: TGCGCCAGCAGCTTGGCCACAAGAAGAGCTAACTATGGCTACACCTTC. Full variable domain (remainder filled in from reference TRBV5-1 and TRBJ1-2): KAGVTQTPRYLIKTRGQQVTLSCSPISGHRSVSWYQQTPGQGLQFLFEYFSETQRNKGNFPGRFSGRQFSNSRSEMNVSTLELGDSALYLCASSLATRRANYGYTFGSGTRLTVV.

The chain has TRBV5-4 and TRBJ2-2; the D gene is possibly TRBD2 (6 bases). Germline CDR1 SGHNT, CDR2 YYREEE (reference sequence). This CDR3 is 13 amino acids long. Trimming removed 7 bases at V and 6 bases at J, with 13 bases between. CDR3 in amino acids: CASRPSGAGELFF. The CDR3 DNA reads as TGTGCCAGCCGACCTTCGGGGGCCGGGGAGCTGTTTTTT.

The chain couples TRBV6-5 to TRBJ2-7; TRBD2 is a possible D gene (6 bases). The CDR3 runs to 14 residues. Germline assignment: CDR1 MNHEY and CDR2 SVGAGI. Trimming removed 5 bases from V and 4 bases from J, with 15 bases in between. The CDR3 region has the DNA TGTGCCAGCAGTGATTCCGGGAGTTGGTACGAGCAGTACTTC. Residues: CASSDSGSWYEQYF.

This chain links TRBV7-2 with TRBJ1-4; D gene uncertain. This CDR3 has 13 residues. Between the trimmed V and J ends, which lost 5 bases and 7 bases, there was a span of 11 bases. Germline CDR1 is SGHTA and CDR2 is FQGNSA. The CDR3, as DNA: TGTGCCAGCAGCATTAGCGCGATTGAAAAACTGTTTTTT. Amino acids: CASSISAIEKLFF.